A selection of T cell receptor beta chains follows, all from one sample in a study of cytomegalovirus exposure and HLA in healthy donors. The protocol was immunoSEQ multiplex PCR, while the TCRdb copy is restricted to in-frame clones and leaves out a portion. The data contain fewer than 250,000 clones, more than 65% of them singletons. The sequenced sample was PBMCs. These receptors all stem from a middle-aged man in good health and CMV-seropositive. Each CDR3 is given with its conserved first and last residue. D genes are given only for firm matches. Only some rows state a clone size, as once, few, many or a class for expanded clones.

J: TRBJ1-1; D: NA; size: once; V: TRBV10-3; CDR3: CAISPGGGPEAFF; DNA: TGTGCCATCAGTCCCGGCGGGGGTCCTGAAGCTTTCTTT
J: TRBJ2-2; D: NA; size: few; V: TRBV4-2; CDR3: CASSQVPGANTGELFF; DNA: TGTGCCAGCAGCCAAGTGCCAGGCGCGAACACCGGGGAGCTGTTTTTT
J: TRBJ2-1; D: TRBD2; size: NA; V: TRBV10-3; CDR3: CAISESGLAGAAEQFF; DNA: TGTGCCATCAGTGAGTCCGGGCTAGCGGGAGCGGCTGAGCAGTTCTTC
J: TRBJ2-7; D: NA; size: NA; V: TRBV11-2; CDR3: CASSLPLGRDRKQYF; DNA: TGTGCCAGCAGCTTACCCCTCGGACGGGATAGGAAGCAGTACTTC
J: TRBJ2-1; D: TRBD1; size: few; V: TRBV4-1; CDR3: CASSQGLDRADEQFF; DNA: TGCGCCAGCAGCCAGGGGTTGGACAGGGCCGATGAGCAGTTCTTC
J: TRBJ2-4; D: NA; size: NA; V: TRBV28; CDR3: CASRTDPGVDQYF; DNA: TGTGCCAGCAGGACCGACCCAGGGGTGGATCAGTACTTC
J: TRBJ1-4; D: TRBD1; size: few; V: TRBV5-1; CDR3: CASSLGAGTGTSDEKLFF; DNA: TGCGCCAGCAGCTTGGGGGCAGGGACAGGGACTTCGGATGAAAAACTGTTTTTT
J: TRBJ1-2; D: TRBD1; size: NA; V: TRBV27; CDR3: CASSLKGQGDYTNYGYTF; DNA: TGTGCCAGCAGTTTAAAGGGACAGGGGGACTACACTAACTATGGCTACACCTTC
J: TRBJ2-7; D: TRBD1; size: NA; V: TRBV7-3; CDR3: CASSPGQGIQYEQYF; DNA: TGTGCCAGCAGCCCCGGACAGGGAATTCAGTACGAGCAGTACTTC
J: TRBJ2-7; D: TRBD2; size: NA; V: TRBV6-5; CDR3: CASSSTSGDEQYF; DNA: TGTGCCAGCAGTTCGACTAGCGGGGACGAGCAGTACTTC
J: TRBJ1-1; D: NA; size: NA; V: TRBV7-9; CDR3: CASSQTVGPSVFTEAFF; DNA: TGTGCCAGCAGCCAGACAGTGGGGCCCTCCGTTTTTACTGAAGCTTTCTTT